This is a list of T cell receptor beta chains from one sample in a study of technical replicates of blood from four donors. The table came from immunoSEQ multiplex PCR; TCRdb's copy has only in-frame clones and leaves some out. The repertoire holds 70,000 to 95,000 clones, with around 93% as singletons. Material for sequencing was T cells isolated from PBMCs. The receptors come from a human donor in good health. Each CDR3 is given with its conserved first and last residue. Fields, in order: D gene, J gene, clone size, V gene, CDR3 protein, CDR3 DNA. A D gene is named only where the DNA matches it firmly. A clone size is listed for some rows: how often the clone was seen (once, few, many), or a class if it is expanded.

d_gene: TRBD2
j_gene: TRBJ2-1
abundance: .
v_gene: TRBV4-1
CDR3aa: CASSSPGLAGSRQFF
CDR3nt: TGCGCCAGCAGCAGCCCGGGACTAGCGGGGAGCAGGCAGTTCTTC

d_gene: TRBD1
j_gene: TRBJ1-2
abundance: .
v_gene: TRBV12-5
CDR3aa: CASGQGQTYGYTF
CDR3nt: TGTGCTAGCGGACAGGGTCAGACCTATGGCTACACCTTC

d_gene: .
j_gene: TRBJ1-1
abundance: .
v_gene: TRBV19
CDR3aa: CASSRGRDTEAFF
CDR3nt: TGTGCCAGCAGTAGGGGCCGGGACACTGAAGCTTTCTTT

d_gene: TRBD2
j_gene: TRBJ2-1
abundance: .
v_gene: TRBV5-1
CDR3aa: CASSFGGGGNEQFF
CDR3nt: TGCGCCAGCAGCTTCGGGGGGGGAGGCAATGAGCAGTTCTTC

d_gene: .
j_gene: TRBJ1-2
abundance: .
v_gene: TRBV21-1
CDR3aa: CATPKEGNYGYTF
CDR3nt: TGTGCCACACCTAAGGAGGGGAACTATGGCTACACCTTC

d_gene: .
j_gene: TRBJ2-7
abundance: .
v_gene: TRBV27
CDR3aa: CASSLSRAYEQYF
CDR3nt: TGTGCCAGCAGTTTATCGAGGGCCTACGAGCAGTACTTC

d_gene: TRBD1
j_gene: TRBJ2-5
abundance: .
v_gene: TRBV28
CDR3aa: CASSSDRGVKTQYF
CDR3nt: TGTGCCAGCAGTTCGGACAGGGGCGTAAAGACCCAGTACTTC

d_gene: TRBD1
j_gene: TRBJ1-1
abundance: .
v_gene: TRBV5-1
CDR3aa: CASSLGTGLNTEAFF
CDR3nt: TGCGCCAGCAGCTTGGGGACAGGCTTAAACACTGAAGCTTTCTTT

d_gene: .
j_gene: TRBJ1-6
abundance: .
v_gene: TRBV27
CDR3aa: CASTPLPATGRALWNSPLHF
CDR3nt: TGTGCCAGCACCCCACTCCCTGCCACAGGCCGGGCTTTATGGAATTCACCCCTCCACTTT

d_gene: TRBD1
j_gene: TRBJ1-1
abundance: .
v_gene: TRBV5-4
CDR3aa: CASSLTGGGEAFF
CDR3nt: TGTGCCAGCAGCTTAACAGGGGGCGGCGAAGCTTTCTTT

d_gene: TRBD2
j_gene: TRBJ2-2
abundance: .
v_gene: TRBV9
CDR3aa: CASSASGGAFGELFF
CDR3nt: TGTGCCAGCAGCGCTAGCGGGGGGGCCTTCGGGGAGCTGTTTTTT

d_gene: .
j_gene: TRBJ1-4
abundance: .
v_gene: TRBV11-2
CDR3aa: CASSLAFQEGREKLFF
CDR3nt: TGTGCCAGCAGCTTAGCCTTTCAGGAAGGTAGAGAAAAACTGTTTTTT

d_gene: .
j_gene: TRBJ2-7
abundance: .
v_gene: TRBV5-1
CDR3aa: CASSFTASSYEQYF
CDR3nt: TGCGCCAGCAGCTTCACAGCAAGCTCCTACGAGCAGTACTTC

d_gene: TRBD2
j_gene: TRBJ2-1
abundance: .
v_gene: TRBV5-4
CDR3aa: CASSSGLAGGFSYNEQFF
CDR3nt: TGTGCCAGCAGCTCGGGACTAGCGGGAGGGTTCTCCTACAATGAGCAGTTCTTC

d_gene: .
j_gene: TRBJ1-5
abundance: .
v_gene: TRBV19
CDR3aa: CASSMPRRGSSNQPQHF
CDR3nt: TGTGCCAGTAGTATGCCCCGCAGGGGTTCGAGCAATCAGCCCCAGCATTTT

d_gene: .
j_gene: TRBJ2-1
abundance: .
v_gene: TRBV5-1
CDR3aa: CASSLETDYNEQFF
CDR3nt: TGCGCCAGCAGCTTGGAAACAGACTACAATGAGCAGTTCTTC

d_gene: .
j_gene: TRBJ1-1
abundance: .
v_gene: TRBV10-3
CDR3aa: CAITAGGVNTEAFF
CDR3nt: TGTGCCATCACTGCTGGCGGGGTGAACACTGAAGCTTTCTTT

d_gene: TRBD1
j_gene: TRBJ1-2
abundance: .
v_gene: TRBV5-1
CDR3aa: CASGINRGANYGYTF
CDR3nt: TGCGCCAGCGGCATCAACAGGGGCGCAAACTATGGCTACACCTTC

d_gene: .
j_gene: TRBJ1-5
abundance: .
v_gene: TRBV5-6
CDR3aa: CASSSRVRQPQHF
CDR3nt: TGTGCCAGCAGTAGCAGGGTGCGTCAGCCCCAGCATTTT

d_gene: .
j_gene: TRBJ2-1
abundance: .
v_gene: TRBV2
CDR3aa: CASSDGGALSYNEQFF
CDR3nt: TGTGCCAGCAGTGACGGTGGGGCATTGTCCTACAATGAGCAGTTCTTC

d_gene: TRBD2
j_gene: TRBJ2-1
abundance: once
v_gene: TRBV12-5
CDR3aa: CASGVGLLVQFF
CDR3nt: TGTGCTAGTGGCGTGGGACTACTTGTGCAGTTCTTC

d_gene: .
j_gene: TRBJ1-5
abundance: .
v_gene: TRBV28
CDR3aa: CASRLWAGGGQPQHF
CDR3nt: TGTGCCAGCAGGCTATGGGCGGGGGGCGGTCAGCCCCAGCATTTT

d_gene: .
j_gene: TRBJ1-6
abundance: .
v_gene: TRBV30
CDR3aa: CAWSPPITGLISPLHF
CDR3nt: TGTGCCTGGAGCCCCCCCATAACAGGGCTAATCTCACCCCTCCACTTT

d_gene: .
j_gene: TRBJ1-5
abundance: .
v_gene: TRBV2
CDR3aa: CASSDHSGSQPQHF
CDR3nt: TGTGCCAGCAGTGACCACTCAGGGTCTCAGCCCCAGCATTTT

d_gene: TRBD2
j_gene: TRBJ2-7
abundance: .
v_gene: TRBV7-9
CDR3aa: CASSWGTSGGFYEQYF
CDR3nt: TGTGCCAGCAGCTGGGGGACTAGCGGGGGTTTTTACGAGCAGTACTTC

d_gene: .
j_gene: TRBJ1-1
abundance: .
v_gene: TRBV7-6
CDR3aa: CASSPTTQGGTEAFF
CDR3nt: TGTGCCAGCAGCCCAACCACCCAGGGAGGAACTGAAGCTTTCTTT

d_gene: TRBD2
j_gene: TRBJ2-3
abundance: .
v_gene: TRBV9
CDR3aa: CASSPGGLAVVTDTQYF
CDR3nt: TGTGCCAGCAGCCCAGGGGGACTAGCGGTAGTCACAGATACGCAGTATTTT

d_gene: .
j_gene: TRBJ1-1
abundance: .
v_gene: TRBV9
CDR3aa: CASSVGGVGMNTEAFF
CDR3nt: TGTGCCAGCAGCGTAGGGGGGGTAGGGATGAACACTGAAGCTTTCTTT

d_gene: .
j_gene: TRBJ2-3
abundance: .
v_gene: TRBV7-9
CDR3aa: CASSLNQANTQYF
CDR3nt: TGTGCCAGCAGCTTAAATCAGGCTAATACGCAGTATTTT

d_gene: TRBD1
j_gene: TRBJ1-1
abundance: .
v_gene: TRBV10-3
CDR3aa: CAILQGATSEAFF
CDR3nt: TGTGCCATCTTACAGGGGGCAACTTCTGAAGCTTTCTTT

d_gene: .
j_gene: TRBJ1-2
abundance: .
v_gene: TRBV15
CDR3aa: CATSSSSWEGRHYGYTF
CDR3nt: TGTGCCACCAGCAGTTCCTCTTGGGAGGGAAGACATTATGGCTACACCTTC

d_gene: TRBD1
j_gene: TRBJ2-1
abundance: .
v_gene: TRBV5-1
CDR3aa: CASSRDRSYNEQFF
CDR3nt: TGCGCCAGCAGCAGGGACAGGAGTTACAATGAGCAGTTCTTC

d_gene: .
j_gene: TRBJ2-5
abundance: .
v_gene: TRBV29-1
CDR3aa: CSVGQLPRTSETQYF
CDR3nt: TGCAGCGTTGGCCAACTTCCAAGGACAAGTGAGACCCAGTACTTC

d_gene: .
j_gene: TRBJ2-7
abundance: .
v_gene: TRBV4-1
CDR3aa: CASSLGLRGRGSELYEQYF
CDR3nt: TGCGCCAGCAGCCTGGGTTTACGAGGTCGGGGTAGTGAGCTCTACGAGCAGTACTTC

d_gene: .
j_gene: TRBJ2-1
abundance: .
v_gene: TRBV2
CDR3aa: CASSTEAGSEQFF
CDR3nt: TGTGCCAGCAGTACCGAAGCGGGTTCGGAGCAGTTCTTC

d_gene: .
j_gene: TRBJ1-1
abundance: .
v_gene: TRBV6-5
CDR3aa: CASNPSGGSEAFF
CDR3nt: TGTGCCAGCAACCCCTCCGGGGGGTCTGAAGCTTTCTTT

d_gene: .
j_gene: TRBJ2-3
abundance: .
v_gene: TRBV7-6
CDR3aa: CASSLPGQGPTDTQYF
CDR3nt: TGTGCCAGCAGCTTACCTGGGCAGGGCCCCACAGATACGCAGTATTTT

d_gene: .
j_gene: TRBJ2-5
abundance: once
v_gene: TRBV18
CDR3aa: CASSPPDRRGETQYF
CDR3nt: TGTGCCAGCTCACCACCAGACAGGCGTGGAGAGACCCAGTACTTC

d_gene: .
j_gene: TRBJ1-2
abundance: .
v_gene: TRBV7-9
CDR3aa: CASSLSTGTDYGYTF
CDR3nt: TGTGCCAGCAGCTTATCAACAGGGACCGACTATGGCTACACCTTC

d_gene: .
j_gene: TRBJ1-5
abundance: .
v_gene: TRBV9
CDR3aa: CASSVGQTGQPQHF
CDR3nt: TGTGCCAGCAGCGTCGGTCAGACGGGACAGCCCCAGCATTTT

d_gene: .
j_gene: TRBJ1-1
abundance: .
v_gene: TRBV6-6
CDR3aa: CASSYRPGGGTEAFF
CDR3nt: TGTGCCAGCAGTTACCGCCCGGGAGGCGGCACTGAAGCTTTCTTT

d_gene: .
j_gene: TRBJ2-7
abundance: once
v_gene: TRBV5-1
CDR3aa: CASSITGTSYEQYF
CDR3nt: TGCGCCAGCAGCATAACAGGGACCTCCTACGAGCAGTACTTC

d_gene: TRBD1
j_gene: TRBJ1-2
abundance: .
v_gene: TRBV5-6
CDR3aa: CASSPPTGDWGYTF
CDR3nt: TGTGCCAGCAGCCCCCCCACAGGGGATTGGGGCTACACCTTC

d_gene: TRBD1
j_gene: TRBJ2-7
abundance: .
v_gene: TRBV5-1
CDR3aa: CASRTGTGGYEQYF
CDR3nt: TGCGCCAGCAGAACCGGGACAGGGGGTTACGAGCAGTACTTC

d_gene: TRBD1
j_gene: TRBJ2-2
abundance: .
v_gene: TRBV10-2
CDR3aa: CASTWTGANTGELFF
CDR3nt: TGCGCCAGCACATGGACAGGGGCGAACACCGGGGAGCTGTTTTTT

d_gene: .
j_gene: TRBJ2-7
abundance: .
v_gene: TRBV5-1
CDR3aa: CASSLDTGIIEQYF
CDR3nt: TGCGCCAGCAGCTTAGATACAGGGATAATCGAGCAGTACTTC

d_gene: .
j_gene: TRBJ1-1
abundance: .
v_gene: TRBV5-8
CDR3aa: CASSLVATEAFF
CDR3nt: TGTGCCAGCAGCTTGGTAGCCACTGAAGCTTTCTTT

d_gene: .
j_gene: TRBJ1-1
abundance: .
v_gene: TRBV11-3
CDR3aa: CASSSAGYMNTEAFF
CDR3nt: TGTGCCAGCAGCTCCGCGGGGTACATGAACACTGAAGCTTTCTTT

d_gene: .
j_gene: TRBJ2-1
abundance: .
v_gene: TRBV27
CDR3aa: CASSLRGIKQFF
CDR3nt: TGTGCCAGCAGTTTAAGGGGTATCAAGCAGTTCTTC

d_gene: TRBD1
j_gene: TRBJ2-7
abundance: .
v_gene: TRBV5-5
CDR3aa: CASSFNSRRTGSYEQYF
CDR3nt: TGTGCCAGCAGCTTTAATAGTCGCCGGACAGGTTCCTACGAGCAGTACTTC